What follows are 9 T cell receptor beta chains derived from one specimen sequenced in a study of blood T cell repertoires in COVID-19. Method: immunoSEQ multiplex PCR; TCRdb's copy keeps in-frame clones and lacks some. The profile shows about 150,000 clones, about four fifths of them singletons. The sequenced sample was peripheral blood. Every receptor here comes from a woman older than 75 with acute or convalescent COVID-19.

The genes are TRBV19 and TRBJ1-1, with 10 bases aligning to TRBD1. In germline, CDR1 is LNHDA, CDR2 SQIVND (reference sequence). The V segment lost 7 bases and the J segment 1 base; nucleotides outside the gene matches: 21. There are 20 residues in the CDR3. CDR3 residues: CASTPKGPGQGIIRNTEAFF. The CDR3 nucleotides read TGTGCCAGTACCCCGAAGGGCCCGGGACAGGGGATAATAAGGAACACTGAAGCTTTCTTT.

The table lists this clone with a count of one. The rearrangement uses TRBV15 and TRBJ1-1; TRBD1 might be the D (5 bases). Germline lookup yields CDR1 LNHNV and CDR2 YYDKDF (reference sequence). The CDR3 sequence is 17 residues long. V shed 0 bases and J shed 3 bases, with 17 bases lying between them. For the CDR3, the DNA is TGTGCCACCAGCAGAGATGGGGGAGGTTTGCTGCACACTGAAGCTTTCTTT. Translating gives CATSRDGGGLLHTEAFF. The complete variable domain, with remaining parts taken from reference TRBV15 and TRBJ1-1, reads DAMVIQNPRYQVTQFGKPVTLSCSQTLNHNVMYWYQQKSSQAPKLLFHYYDKDFNNEADTPDNFQSRRPNTSFCFLDIRSPGLGDTAMYLCATSRDGGGLLHTEAFFGQGTRLTVV.

In the case of this clone: Other DNA sequences in the same sample also yield this CDR3. The CDR3 sequence is CASSPGAEQYF. The CDR3 coding sequence is TGTGCCAGCTCACCAGGGGCCGAGCAGTACTTC. The gene calls are TRBV18 and TRBJ2-7; tentatively, D is TRBD1 (5 bases). Germline loops: CDR1 KGHSH, CDR2 LQKENI. The CDR3 extends over 11 amino acids. V dropped 2 bases and J dropped 6 bases, with 5 bases sitting between them. The variable domain in full, with the rest retrieved from reference TRBV18 and TRBJ2-7, is NAGVMQNPRHLVRRRGQEARLRCSPMKGHSHVYWYRQLPEEGLKFMVYLQKENIIDESGMPKERFSAEFPKEGPSILRIQQVVRGDSAAYFCASSPGAEQYFGPGTRLTVT.

This clone came up a few times. Other DNA sequences in the sample encode the same CDR3. The chain uses TRBV2 and TRBJ2-3, with D unclear. Trimming stripped 3 bases from V and 1 base from J, with 5 bases between. This CDR3 has 13 residues. Germline loops: CDR1 SNHLY, CDR2 FYNNEI. The CDR3 nucleotides are TGTGCCAGCAGTGACCCGGGCACAGATACGCAGTATTTT. Encoded protein: CASSDPGTDTQYF.

This chain links TRBV5-8 with TRBJ2-2, with D perhaps matching TRBD2 (5 bases). With 0 bases removed from V and 4 bases from J, the gap between germline ends came to 7 bases. This CDR3 spans 14 amino acids. Germline V gene data show CDR1 as SGHTS and CDR2 as YDEGEE. Here the CDR3 reads CASSLGLFTGELFF. In nucleotides, the CDR3 is TGTGCCAGCAGCTTGGGACTATTCACCGGGGAGCTGTTTTTT.

The V and J genes are TRBV5-6 and TRBJ2-1, with D unclear. Looked up from germline, CDR1 is SGHDT and CDR2 is YYEEEE. V shed 4 bases and J shed 0 bases, with 14 bases lying between them. This CDR3 comprises 16 residues. The CDR3 bases are TGTGCCAGCAGCCTCGGCGGCTTGGTCTCCTACAATGAGCAGTTCTTC. This sequence encodes CASSLGGLVSYNEQFF.

The chain recombines TRBV7-3 with TRBJ2-4; D is ambiguous. This CDR3 spans 17 amino acids. V lost 5 bases, J lost 5 bases, and 22 bases lay in between. Germline V gene data show CDR1 as SGHTA and CDR2 as FQGTGA. This CDR3 is CASSLTTATDGQNIQYF. The CDR3, as DNA: TGTGCCAGCAGCCTCACTACCGCGACCGACGGTCAAAACATTCAGTACTTC.

The chain couples TRBV11-2 to TRBJ1-5; 9 nucleotides agree with TRBD1. The length of the CDR3 is 17 residues. Per the germline V gene, CDR1 is SGHAT and CDR2 is FQNNGV. Trimming cost V 5 bases and J 0 bases; bases outside gene matches: 8. The CDR3 loop is CASSRGQGSYSNQPQHF. The CDR3 DNA sequence: TGTGCCAGCAGCCGGGGACAGGGCTCATATAGCAATCAGCCCCAGCATTTT.

This sequence joins TRBV3-1 (or the pseudogene TRBV3-2) and TRBJ1-1; 7 nucleotides agree with TRBD1. Trimming at V came to 4 bases and at J to 0 bases, leaving 5 bases not matched to a gene. This CDR3 contains 15 residues. In germline, CDR1 is LGHDT, CDR2 YNNKEL (reference sequence). CDR3 amino acids: CASSLLGGMNTEAFF. The CDR3 bases are TGTGCCAGCAGCCTCCTAGGGGGCATGAACACTGAAGCTTTCTTT.